The 26 T cell receptor beta chains below were found in one sample sequenced in a study of post-analysis software for immune sequencing data. Study observations and caveats: The five TRBV segments detected at higher frequency in patients than in controls included TRBV5-6, TRBV5-1 and TRBV20-1.

Unique molecular identifiers were carried by the TCR beta cDNA libraries. From the PCR reads, TCRdb called clonotypes with MiXCR, one entry per CDR3 protein. The table shows approximately 630,000 distinct CDR3 sequences, with roughly three fifths occurring only once. No antigen has been identified for these receptors. The specimen was blood. All receptors derive from a girl aged 2-15 years with multiple sclerosis.

The gene calls are TRBV10-2 and TRBJ2-3; 7 nucleotides align to TRBD2. The CDR3 length is 17 residues. Germline V gene sequence: CDR1 WSHSY, CDR2 SAAADI. V lost 2 bases, J lost 0 bases, and 8 bases stayed unmatched. CDR3 region: CASSEPAPRGSTDTQYF. CDR3 sequence (DNA): TGCGCCAGCAGTGAGCCCGCGCCGCGGGGGAGCACAGATACGCAGTATTTT.

This clonotype was picked up a small number of times. The chain has TRBV20-1 and TRBJ2-1, with 7 bases that match TRBD2. The CDR3 is 14 amino acids. V trimming: 3 bases; J trimming: 5 bases; junction bases outside the gene matches: 7. Germline CDR1 is DFQATT and CDR2 is SNEGSKA (reference sequence). The CDR3 DNA reads TGCAGTGCTAGCCCCATAGCGGGTCACAATGAGCAGTTCTTC. Translation gives CSASPIAGHNEQFF.

This clonotype was observed a handful of times. The V call is TRBV5-1, the J call TRBJ1-1; the D gene is possibly TRBD1 (5 bases). V was clipped by 5 bases and J by 3 bases, with 8 bases between them. There are 12 residues in the CDR3. The germline V gene encodes CDR1 SGHRS and CDR2 YFSETQ. The CDR3, as DNA: TGCGCCAGCAGAACAGGCGACACTGAAGCTTTCTTT. Translated: CASRTGDTEAFF.

With respect to this clonotype: The junction shows a germline mismatch at one end, possibly a read error. The chain joins TRBV4-3 to TRBJ1-5; perhaps TRBD1 as D (6 bases). Looked up from germline, CDR1 is LGHNA and CDR2 is YSLEER. This CDR3 has 14 amino acids. The CDR3 reads CASSHAGVNQPRHF. The DNA of the CDR3 is TGCGCCAGCAGCCATGCAGGGGTGAATCAGCCCCGGCATTTT.

Remarks on this clonotype: The junction departs from germline at one end; a sequencing error may be responsible. The chain recombines TRBV6-5 with TRBJ2-7, with 9 bases lining up with TRBD2. This CDR3 region has 15 residues. Germline lookup yields CDR1 MNHEY and CDR2 SVGAGI. The CDR3 DNA sequence: TGTGCCAGCAGTTACTCTTGGACTAGCGCTTACGAGAAGTACTTC. Its translation: CASSYSWTSAYEKYF.

The gene calls are TRBV5-6 and TRBJ2-1; 9 bases align to TRBD2. There are 17 residues in the CDR3. V dropped 4 bases and J dropped 4; count of bases not matched to a gene: 12. Germline V lookup: CDR1 SGHDT, CDR2 YYEEEE. The CDR3 protein is CASSPEAGGPGYNEQFF. The CDR3 DNA follows: TGTGCCAGCAGCCCGGAGGCGGGAGGGCCGGGTTACAATGAGCAGTTCTTC.

This clonotype was picked up a small number of times. The gene calls are TRBV12-3 or TRBV12-4 and TRBJ2-7, with TRBD1 identical over 9 bases. The CDR3 extends over 15 amino acids. V lost 3 bases and J lost 4; bases outside the gene matches: 7. The CDR3 reads CASSLPTGGEYEQYF. The CDR3 DNA sequence: TGTGCCAGCAGTTTGCCGACAGGGGGTGAATACGAGCAGTACTTC.

The rearrangement joins TRBV7-2 to TRBJ2-1, with D possibly being TRBD1 (5 bases). Germline loops: CDR1 SGHTA, CDR2 FQGNSA. Trimming left V 4 bases short and J 15 bases short, with 25 bases between. The CDR3 contains 15 residues. The CDR3 nucleotides are TGTGCCAGCAGCTACCGTATTGGGGCTTCTGCTAAGCGGTTCTTC. This gives the protein CASSYRIGASAKRFF.

The V call is TRBV12-3 or TRBV12-4, the J call TRBJ2-4; D not certain. This CDR3 has 12 residues. With 5 bases removed from V and 9 bases from J, the gap between germline ends came to 11 bases. CDR3 sequence reads: CASSPGAVIQYF. The CDR3 region has the DNA TGTGCCAGCAGTCCGGGTGCGGTCATTCAGTACTTC.

V usage is TRBV10-3 and J usage is TRBJ2-4; the D gene is possibly TRBD1 (6 bases). The CDR3 totals 15 residues. CDR1 ENHRY and CDR2 SYGVKD come from the germline V gene. The V gene lost 3 bases and the J gene lost 2 bases, with 11 bases spanning the gap. The CDR3 coding sequence is TGTGCCATCAGTGATAGCTGGGGGCCCAAAAACATTCAGTACTTC. Residues: CAISDSWGPKNIQYF.

The gene calls are TRBV7-2 and TRBJ1-1; D is unclear. Germline V gene sequence: CDR1 SGHTA, CDR2 FQGNSA. Trimming stripped 5 bases from V and 1 base from J, with 17 bases between. The CDR3 runs 16 residues. In nucleotides, the CDR3 is TGTGCCAGCAGCCCCCGCGACTCGACGGCGAACACTGAAGCTTTCTTT. It is translated as CASSPRDSTANTEAFF.

The sample holds a few counts of this clonotype. This chain uses TRBV5-1 with TRBJ2-3; perhaps TRBD2 as D (6 bases). This CDR3 comprises 13 residues. Germline CDR1 and CDR2: SGHRS and YFSETQ. Trimming removed 4 bases from V and 6 bases from J, with 12 bases in between. The DNA of the CDR3 is TGCGCCAGCAGCCTGGTTCGGGAGGATACGCAGTATTTT. This codes for CASSLVREDTQYF. Looking up the rest from reference TRBV5-1 and TRBJ2-3 gives the full variable domain: KAGVTQTPRYLIKTRGQQVTLSCSPISGHRSVSWYQQTPGQGLQFLFEYFSETQRNKGNFPGRFSGRQFSNSRSEMNVSTLELGDSALYLCASSLVREDTQYFGPGTRLTVL.

The chain uses TRBV27 and TRBJ2-5; weak D call: TRBD2 (6 bases). There are 15 residues in the CDR3. Germline V lookup: CDR1 MNHEY, CDR2 SMNVEV (reference sequence). V lost 6 bases to trimming and J lost 0 bases, with 14 bases between them. CDR3 in amino acids: CASSPSDGYQETQYF. As DNA, the CDR3 is TGTGCCAGCAGCCCTAGCGACGGGTACCAAGAGACCCAGTACTTC.

The chain uses TRBV5-1 and TRBJ2-3, with D unclear. Germline loops: CDR1 SGHRS, CDR2 YFSETQ. The ends were cut back, 4 bases at V and 0 bases at J, with 3 bases in the middle. The CDR3 extends over 12 amino acids. The chain's CDR3 is CASSNSTDTQYF. CDR3 DNA sequence: TGCGCCAGCAGCAATAGCACAGATACGCAGTATTTT.

This clonotype was seen a handful of times. The chain couples TRBV5-1 to TRBJ2-3; TRBD1 aligns across 10 bases. The CDR3 loop spans 16 amino acids. The germline gives CDR1 SGHRS, CDR2 YFSETQ. Unmatched junction bases numbered 7, after V lost 4 bases and J lost 2 bases. The CDR3 region has the DNA TGCGCCAGCAGCCCAAGGACAGGGGGGACCACAGATACGCAGTATTTT. Encoded protein: CASSPRTGGTTDTQYF.

This sequence joins TRBV6-1 and TRBJ1-3; D is ambiguous. Germline CDR1 reads MNHNS; CDR2 reads SASEGT. The CDR3 consists of 16 residues. The V gene lost 3 bases and the J gene lost 0 bases, with 12 bases spanning the gap. CDR3 sequence: CASSDRPNFSGNTIYF. For the CDR3, the DNA is TGTGCCAGCAGTGACCGACCTAACTTCTCTGGAAACACCATATATTTT.

The genes are TRBV6-4 and TRBJ2-2, with D uncertain. V was cut by 2 bases and J by 3 bases, with 4 bases left in between. Germline V gene lookup returns CDR1 MRHNA and CDR2 SNTAGT. This CDR3 comprises 13 residues. The CDR3 region is CASSDGDTGELFF. CDR3 bases: TGTGCCAGCAGTGACGGGGACACCGGGGAGCTGTTTTTT.

Comments on this clonotype: The junction departs from germline at one end; a sequencing error may be responsible. V usage is TRBV5-1 and J usage is TRBJ2-1; 10 nucleotides line up with TRBD2. The CDR3 spans 15 residues. The germline gives CDR1 SGHRS, CDR2 YFSETQ. The chain's CDR3 is CASSAGTSAYNERFF. The CDR3 bases are TGCGCCAGCAGCGCCGGGACTAGCGCATACAATGAGCGGTTCTTC.

This sequence joins TRBV20-1 and TRBJ1-1; 9 positions match TRBD1. Germline assignment: CDR1 DFQATT and CDR2 SNEGSKA (reference sequence). This CDR3 spans 13 amino acids. The V and J ends lost 1 base and 7 bases, in that order; junction bases with no gene match: 4. CDR3 nucleotides: TGCAGTGCTAGAGGCGACAGGGGGAGTGAAGCTTTCTTT. It codes for CSARGDRGSEAFF.

This rearrangement joins TRBV6-5 to TRBJ1-1; D gene ambiguous. Germline V lookup: CDR1 MNHEY, CDR2 SVGAGI. V lost 2 bases and J lost 1, with 5 bases in between. The CDR3 is made up of 13 amino acids. Here the CDR3 DNA reads TGTGCCAGCAGTTACAAACCGAACACTGAAGCTTTCTTT. It codes for CASSYKPNTEAFF.

The gene calls are TRBV20-1 and TRBJ2-3; D is uncertain. The germline V gene has CDR1 DFQATT and CDR2 SNEGSKA (reference sequence). The CDR3 loop spans 13 amino acids. Trimming pared 6 bases from V and 4 bases from J, leaving 14 bases between. This CDR3 reads CSAPRALADTQYF. As DNA, the CDR3 is TGCAGTGCCCCTCGCGCGTTGGCAGATACGCAGTATTTT.

This clonotype was recorded only once. This chain links TRBV27 with TRBJ2-1, with a tentative D call TRBD2 (6 bases). Between the trimmed V and J ends, which lost 2 bases and 8 bases, there was a span of 10 bases. CDR1 and CDR2 (germline): MNHEY, SMNVEV (reference sequence). CDR3 length: 13 residues. For the CDR3, the DNA is TGTGCCAGCAGTTTAGATATAGCGGATGAGCAGTTCTTC. Amino acids: CASSLDIADEQFF.

The rearrangement uses TRBV11-2 and TRBJ1-2; D uncertain. Trimming took 1 base from V and 2 from J, leaving 11 bases between them. CDR3 length: 15 amino acids. Looked up from germline, CDR1 is SGHAT and CDR2 is FQNNGV. CDR3 DNA sequence: TGTGCCAGCAGCTTAGGCGCGGGGAAGAACTATGGCTACACCTTC. Translated: CASSLGAGKNYGYTF.

This chain's CDR3 is CAISESRTSGRVDGQYF. As DNA, the CDR3 is TGTGCCATCAGTGAGTCCCGGACTAGCGGGAGAGTAGATGGGCAGTACTTC. The chain recombines TRBV10-3 with TRBJ2-7; TRBD2 matches at 13 bases. V lost 0 bases, J lost 9 bases, and 11 bases stayed unmatched. Germline loops: CDR1 ENHRY, CDR2 SYGVKD. The CDR3 is made up of 17 amino acids.

This chain connects TRBV5-1 to TRBJ2-7; 13 nucleotides align to TRBD2. The CDR3 runs to 16 residues. V trimming: 3 bases; J trimming: 3 bases; junction bases outside the gene matches: 6. The germline V gene encodes CDR1 SGHRS and CDR2 YFSETQ. The CDR3 bases are TGCGCCAGCAGCTCCGGACTAGCGGGGGCCTTCTACGAGCAGTACTTC. It translates to CASSSGLAGAFYEQYF.

This rearrangement joins TRBV29-1 to TRBJ2-5; maybe TRBD1 (6 bases). CDR3 length: 14 amino acids. Germline CDR1 is SQVTM and CDR2 is ANQGSEA. The ends were cut back, 5 bases at V and 2 bases at J, with 15 bases in the middle. In DNA, the CDR3 is TGCAGCGTTTATCATACGGACAGTCAAGAGACCCAGTACTTC. It encodes CSVYHTDSQETQYF. The entire variable domain, with the rest obtained from reference TRBV29-1 and TRBJ2-5, is as follows: SAVISQKPSRDICQRGTSLTIQCQVDSQVTMMFWYRQQPGQSLTLIATANQGSEATYESGFVIDKFPISRPNLTFSTLTVSNMSPEDSSIYLCSVYHTDSQETQYFGPGTRLLVL.